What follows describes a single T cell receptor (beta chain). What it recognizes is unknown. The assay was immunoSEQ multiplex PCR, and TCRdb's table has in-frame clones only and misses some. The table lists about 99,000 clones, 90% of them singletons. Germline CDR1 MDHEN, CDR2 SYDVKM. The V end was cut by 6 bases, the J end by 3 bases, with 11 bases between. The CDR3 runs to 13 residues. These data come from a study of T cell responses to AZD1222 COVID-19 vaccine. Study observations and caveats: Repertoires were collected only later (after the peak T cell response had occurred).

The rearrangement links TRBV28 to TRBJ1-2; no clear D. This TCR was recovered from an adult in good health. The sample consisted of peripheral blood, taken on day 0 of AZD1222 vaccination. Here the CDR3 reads CASSRSGYYGYTF. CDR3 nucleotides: TGTGCCAGCAGCCGCAGTGGCTACTATGGCTACACCTTC.